This T cell receptor (beta chain) was observed in a study of T cell responses to AZD1222 COVID-19 vaccine. Overall study results and limits: Donors skewed white British and female; clonal diversity was possibly underestimated. Repertoires were collected only later (after the peak T cell response had occurred). Along spike, vaccine-associated CD4 TCRs were found throughout, with dominance at 160-218 and 743-854. Seropositive at baseline were only a handful of AZD1222 recipients.

The CDR3 runs to 14 residues. In germline, CDR1 is SQVTM, CDR2 ANQGSEA. The V gene end was trimmed by 5 bases and the J gene end by 6 bases; junction bases not matched to a gene: 9. Repertoires were generated with immunoSEQ multiplex PCR, while TCRdb's copy carries only in-frame clones and drops some. The sample carries around 200,000 clones, 90% to 95% recorded once. Remarks on this clone: Its specificity is not known.

The chain joins TRBV29-1 to TRBJ2-1; 8 bases line up with TRBD1. Source: peripheral blood, taken 28 days after the second AZD1222 dose. The clonotype was recovered from an adult who received the AZD1222 COVID-19 vaccine. The DNA of the CDR3 is TGCAGCGTTACCCCCGGGACAGGTCGCAATGAGCAGTTCTTC. This encodes CSVTPGTGRNEQFF.